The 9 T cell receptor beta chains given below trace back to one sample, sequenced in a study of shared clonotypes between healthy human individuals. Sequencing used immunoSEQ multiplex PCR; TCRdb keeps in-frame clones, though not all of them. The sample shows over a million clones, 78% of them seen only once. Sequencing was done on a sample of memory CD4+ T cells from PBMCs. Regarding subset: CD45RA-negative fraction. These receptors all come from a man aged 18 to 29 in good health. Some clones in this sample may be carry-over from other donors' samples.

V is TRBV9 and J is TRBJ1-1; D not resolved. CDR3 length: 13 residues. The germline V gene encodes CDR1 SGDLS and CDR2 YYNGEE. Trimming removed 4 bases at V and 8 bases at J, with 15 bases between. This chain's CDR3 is CASSPRPGFEAFF. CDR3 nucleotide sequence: TGTGCCAGCAGCCCCCGGCCGGGATTCGAAGCTTTCTTT.

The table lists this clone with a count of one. CDR3 loop: CASSQIQGYEQYF. CDR3 coding DNA: TGTGCCAGCAGTCAAATCCAGGGATACGAGCAGTACTTC. The chain links TRBV7-9 to TRBJ2-7; tentative D call: TRBD1 (5 bases). Trimming stripped 6 bases from V and 4 bases from J, with 13 bases between. The CDR3 loop spans 13 amino acids. Germline assignment: CDR1 SEHNR and CDR2 FQNEAQ (reference sequence).

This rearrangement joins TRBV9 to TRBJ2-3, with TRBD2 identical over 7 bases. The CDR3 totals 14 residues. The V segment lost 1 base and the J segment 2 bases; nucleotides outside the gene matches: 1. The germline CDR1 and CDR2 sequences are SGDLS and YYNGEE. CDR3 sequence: CASSVLADTDTQYF. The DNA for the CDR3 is TGTGCCAGCAGCGTACTAGCGGACACAGATACGCAGTATTTT.

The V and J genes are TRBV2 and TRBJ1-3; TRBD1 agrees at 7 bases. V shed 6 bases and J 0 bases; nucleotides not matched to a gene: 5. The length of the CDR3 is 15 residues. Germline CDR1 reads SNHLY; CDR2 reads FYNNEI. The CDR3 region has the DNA TGTGCCAGCAGCCTCCAGGGGGTCTCTGGAAACACCATATATTTT. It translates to CASSLQGVSGNTIYF.

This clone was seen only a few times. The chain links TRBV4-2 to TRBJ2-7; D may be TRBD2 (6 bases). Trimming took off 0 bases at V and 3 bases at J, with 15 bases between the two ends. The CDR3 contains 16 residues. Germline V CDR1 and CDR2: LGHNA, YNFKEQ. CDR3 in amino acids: CASSQETVGSSYEQYF. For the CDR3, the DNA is TGTGCCAGCAGCCAAGAGACGGTCGGGAGTAGCTACGAGCAGTACTTC.

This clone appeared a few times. As DNA, the CDR3 is TGCGCCAGCAGCTTGGTGACTAGCGGGAGCACAGATACGCAGTATTTT. This sequence encodes CASSLVTSGSTDTQYF. The chain carries TRBV5-1 and TRBJ2-3; 10 bases line up with TRBD2. Trimming at V came to 0 bases and at J to 0 bases, leaving 1 base not matched to a gene. The CDR3 runs 16 residues. Germline V gives CDR1 SGHRS, CDR2 YFSETQ. The complete variable domain, with remaining parts taken from reference TRBV5-1 and TRBJ2-3, reads KAGVTQTPRYLIKTRGQQVTLSCSPISGHRSVSWYQQTPGQGLQFLFEYFSETQRNKGNFPGRFSGRQFSNSRSEMNVSTLELGDSALYLCASSLVTSGSTDTQYFGPGTRLTVL.

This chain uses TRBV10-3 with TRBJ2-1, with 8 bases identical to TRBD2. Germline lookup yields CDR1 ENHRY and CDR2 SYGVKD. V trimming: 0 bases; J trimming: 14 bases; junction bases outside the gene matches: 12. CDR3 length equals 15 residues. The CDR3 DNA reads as TGTGCCATCAGTGAGTCCGGGACTAGGGGTTTTTTGGAGTTCTTC. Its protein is CAISESGTRGFLEFF.

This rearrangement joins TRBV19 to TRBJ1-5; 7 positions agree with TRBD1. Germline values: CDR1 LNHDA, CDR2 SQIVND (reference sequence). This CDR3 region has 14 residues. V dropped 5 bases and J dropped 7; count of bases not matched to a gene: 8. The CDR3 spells CASSARQGIQPQHF. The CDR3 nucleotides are TGTGCCAGTAGTGCCCGACAGGGAATCCAGCCCCAGCATTTT. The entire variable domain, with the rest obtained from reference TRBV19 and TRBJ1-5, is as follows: DGGITQSPKYLFRKEGQNVTLSCEQNLNHDAMYWYRQDPGQGLRLIYYSQIVNDFQKGDIAEGYSVSREKKESFPLTVTSAQKNPTAFYLCASSARQGIQPQHFGDGTRLSIL.

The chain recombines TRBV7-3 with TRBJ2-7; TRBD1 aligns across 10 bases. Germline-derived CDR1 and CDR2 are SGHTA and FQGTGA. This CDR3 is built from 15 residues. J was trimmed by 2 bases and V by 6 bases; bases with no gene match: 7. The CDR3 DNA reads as TGTGCCAGCAGTCCTGGGACAGGGGCTCCCTACGAGCAGTACTTC. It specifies CASSPGTGAPYEQYF.